This T cell receptor (beta chain) appears in the sequencing data of a study of regulatory T cells in long-lasting Graves disease. HTBI primers from iRepertoire and Arm-PCR of CDR3 regions yielded the TCR beta libraries. One entry per CDR3 protein, called by TCRdb with MiXCR from the multiplex PCR reads. The data show about 210,000 distinct CDR3 sequences, with roughly a fifth seen just once and about 10% held by the top ten. V lost 8 bases and J 4 bases, leaving 17 bases between the germline ends. The CDR3 is 14 residues long. CDR1 and CDR2 (germline): MDHEN, SYDVKM. As for time point: newly diagnosed GD, antithyroid drugs for less than 3 months. The TCR library used RNA extracted from PBMCs. This clonotype has a count of ten or more. The sample was also reused in another study, on T cells in Graves' hyperthyroidism and ophthalmopathy. That paper adds: The HTBI primer set drove a first-round RT-PCR of the TCR CDR3. Most expanded thyroid clonotypes above 0.001 recurred in blood.

This chain links TRBV28 with TRBJ1-1, with a possible D match to TRBD1 (6 bases). The specimen was peripheral blood mononuclear cells (PBMCs), collected at new diagnosis, from a patient treated with antithyroid drugs. The receptor comes from a woman in her 30s with Graves disease. CDR3 residues: CASEEWGAFTEAFF. CDR3 nucleotides: TGTGCCAGCGAGGAATGGGGGGCTTTCACTGAAGCTTTCTTT.